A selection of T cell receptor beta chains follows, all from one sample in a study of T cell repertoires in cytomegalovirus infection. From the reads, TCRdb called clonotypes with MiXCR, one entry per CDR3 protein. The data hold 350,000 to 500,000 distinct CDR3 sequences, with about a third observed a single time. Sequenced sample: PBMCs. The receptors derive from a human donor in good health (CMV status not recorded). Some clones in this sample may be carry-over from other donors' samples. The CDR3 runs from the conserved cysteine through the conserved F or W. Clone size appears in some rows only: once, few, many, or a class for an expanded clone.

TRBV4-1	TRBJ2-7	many	CASSQVPPPGTETYEQYF
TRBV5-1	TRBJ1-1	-	CASSLRGGGMNTEAFF
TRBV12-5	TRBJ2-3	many	CASGFGQGSADTQYF
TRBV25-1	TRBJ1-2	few	CASSDPGPSYGYTF
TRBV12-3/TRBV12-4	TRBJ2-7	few	CASSGGGTYEQYF
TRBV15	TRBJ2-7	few	CATSRPGGLNEQYF
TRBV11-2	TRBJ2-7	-	CASSRLPGLADEQYF
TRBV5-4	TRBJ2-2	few	CASSVDANRGVNTGELFF
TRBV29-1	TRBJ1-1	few	CSVIQSEAFF
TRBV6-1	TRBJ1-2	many	CASSPTPPQDSYGYTF
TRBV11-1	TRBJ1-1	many	CASSPDSNTEAFF
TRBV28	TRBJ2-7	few	CASSSPRKISYEQYF
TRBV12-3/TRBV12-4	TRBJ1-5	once	CASSRRPALGNQPQHF
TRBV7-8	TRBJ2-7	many	CASSLTGGPGEQYF
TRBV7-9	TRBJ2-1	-	CASRWGDYEQFF
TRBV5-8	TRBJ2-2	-	CASTTGGPGELFF
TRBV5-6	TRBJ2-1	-	CASSSDWNEQFF
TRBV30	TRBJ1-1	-	CAWSGAGEAFF
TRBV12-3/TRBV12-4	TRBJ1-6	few	CASSWTGYSPLHF
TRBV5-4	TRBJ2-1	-	CASSLDGGGANEQFF
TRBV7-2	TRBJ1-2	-	CASSLGGGVVNGYTF
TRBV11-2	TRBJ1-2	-	CASSSGTSGGYTF
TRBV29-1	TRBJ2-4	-	CSVEEDTTEAKNIQYF
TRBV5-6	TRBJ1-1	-	CASRGMGTEAFF
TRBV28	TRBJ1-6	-	CASRSTGDNSPLHF
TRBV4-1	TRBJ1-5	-	CASSQAQGGNQPQHF
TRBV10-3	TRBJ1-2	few	CAISESIIYGYTF
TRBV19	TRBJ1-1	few	CASKERGRGDTEAFF
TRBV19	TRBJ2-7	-	CASSIGFRGYEQYF
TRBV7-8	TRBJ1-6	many	CASSPRAGLSSYNSPLHF
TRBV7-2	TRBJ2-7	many	CASSLMGQNSYEQYF
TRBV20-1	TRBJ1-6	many	CSANSGQGTNSPLHF
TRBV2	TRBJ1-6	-	CASRDRVLGSPLHF
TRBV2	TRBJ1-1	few	CASRINIEAFF
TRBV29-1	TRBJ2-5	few	CSVEAQGPGTQYF
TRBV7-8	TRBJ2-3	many	CASSYLAGGDTQYF
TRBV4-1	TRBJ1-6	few	CASSQDDARASPLHF
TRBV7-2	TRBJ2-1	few	CASSLAFSSPFQFF
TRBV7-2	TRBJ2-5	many	CASSPASGGAGETQYF
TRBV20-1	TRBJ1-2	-	CSASPAGSNYGYTF
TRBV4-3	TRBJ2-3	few	CATSDVWDTQYF
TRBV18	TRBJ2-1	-	CASSPPEGVNEQFF
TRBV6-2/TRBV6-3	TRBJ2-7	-	CASSSGLPMEQYF
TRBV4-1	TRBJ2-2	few	CASSQGQGRDRELFF
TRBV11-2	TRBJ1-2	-	CASSPSTGRDYGYTF
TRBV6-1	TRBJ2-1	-	CASREGGGATYNEQFF
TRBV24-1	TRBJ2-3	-	CATSDPTGGIDTQYF
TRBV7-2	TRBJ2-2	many	CASSLGGQGGELFF
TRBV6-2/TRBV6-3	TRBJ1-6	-	CASSYRAAYNSPLHF
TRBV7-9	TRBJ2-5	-	CASSEGTTQYF
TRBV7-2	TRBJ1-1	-	CASSLEGAFF